The sequence of this T cell receptor (beta chain) was determined in a study of early T cells in non-severe SARS-CoV-2 infection. TCRdb processed the 5' RACE reads anew with MiXCR; each CDR3 protein has one entry. Here the sample spans just over 70,000 distinct CDR3 sequences, around an eighth being singletons. The sequence came from an adult who was a healthcare worker with PCR-confirmed SARS-CoV-2 infection or an uninfected control (not recorded which). The sample was whole blood.

This chain's CDR3 is CSAVAGVFYNEQFF. The DNA for the CDR3 is TGCAGCGCAGTAGCGGGAGTATTTTACAATGAGCAGTTCTTC. The genes are TRBV29-1 and TRBJ2-1; TRBD2 matches 9 bases. Trimming took 7 bases from V and 4 from J; bases not matched to a gene: 8. Germline V CDR1 and CDR2: SQVTM, ANQGSEA. The CDR3 extends over 14 amino acids.